Sequencing of this TCR beta chain was carried out in a study of control samples from healthy donors and cancer patients (dated by TCRdb to the early 2020s). The library was built by means of the immunoSEQ multiplex PCR assay. TCRdb provides this immuneACCESS table in a form limited to in-frame rearrangements. Some clones are lacking; in checked studies, under half of them reflect an unresolved V gene, and why the rest are absent is not known. This sample gives 150,000 or so clones in total; 70% to 90% of them show up just once. The top ten clones comprise more than 1.5% of the sample. As for this clone: The antigen this receptor binds is unknown. Base qualities are not at hand, and no much larger clone is one base apart.

Taken from cysteine to phenylalanine, the CDR3 has 12 residues. Just the 36-base CDR3 DNA is kept, in frame starting at base 1. Trimming at the junction amounts to 4 bases on V and 3 bases on J, and the germline ends lie 4 bases apart. CDR1 is given as SGHDN and CDR2 as FVKESK, both from the germline V gene. The chain uses TRBV14 and TRBJ1-3; confidence is insufficient to name the D gene. Sequenced input: blood. This TCR derives from a man aged 18 to 35 in good health. Here the CDR3 is given as CASSRRGNTIYF. Here is the DNA: TGTGCCAGCAGCCGCCGTGGAAACACCATATATTTT.